The T cell receptor beta chain described here comes from a study of blood T cell repertoires in COVID-19. Study in general: Specimens from acute and convalescent COVID-19 originated in the United States, Italy and Spain.

Sequencing was performed with immunoSEQ multiplex PCR; in TCRdb, only in-frame clones are kept and a portion is missing. Of some 30,000 clones in the sample, approximately 86% were seen once. The CDR3 is made up of 14 amino acids. V lost 6 bases to trimming and J lost 6 bases; unmatched junction nucleotides: 8. Germline V gene data show CDR1 as MRHNA and CDR2 as SNTAGT. This clone was counted between two and nine times. V usage is TRBV6-4 and J usage is TRBJ1-1; 9 bases fit TRBD1. This sequence was found in a man in his forties or fifties with active or convalescent COVID-19. Input material: peripheral blood. The CDR3 reads CASRGQGDSAEAFF. The CDR3 region has the DNA TGTGCCAGCAGGGGACAGGGTGACTCCGCTGAAGCTTTCTTT.